These T cell receptor beta chains were read from a single sample in a study of chemoradiotherapy in HPV16-positive cancers. TCRdb's table, derived via immunoSEQ multiplex PCR, lists solely in-frame clones and lacks some. The table records roughly 34,000 clones, more than 85% of them present only once. Specimen: blood, collected from a patient who underwent chemoradiotherapy. The receptor source for this set is a human donor with HPV-associated anogenital cancer. The CDR3 runs from the conserved cysteine through the conserved F or W. Each record gives: D gene, clone size, V gene, J gene, CDR3 DNA, CDR3 protein. The D gene is left open where the match is weak. The size entry is marked missing in some rows and otherwise reads once, few, many or a size class.

TRBD1	.	TRBV18	TRBJ2-1	TGTGCCAGCTCACTGGGGACAGCGAACAATGAGCAGTTCTTC	CASSLGTANNEQFF
.	.	TRBV7-9	TRBJ2-2	TGTGCCAGCAGCCCTACCTTGGACAGTACTACTCCCTCGGGGGAGCTGTTTTTT	CASSPTLDSTTPSGELFF
.	.	TRBV5-1	TRBJ2-3	TGCGCCAGCAGCTTGGATCAGGGGCCAGATACGCAGTATTTT	CASSLDQGPDTQYF
.	.	TRBV5-8	TRBJ1-1	TGTGCCAGCAGCTTGAGTACAGCCACTGAAGCTTTCTTT	CASSLSTATEAFF
.	.	TRBV6-1	TRBJ2-5	TGTGCCAGCAGGCCGACAGTTCAAGAGACCCAGTACTTC	CASRPTVQETQYF
.	.	TRBV27	TRBJ1-2	TGTGCCAGCAGTTTATCTGGAGGAAACTATGGCTACACCTTC	CASSLSGGNYGYTF
.	.	TRBV6-5	TRBJ1-4	TGTGCCAGCAGTCCTGACGGATCCCGATCGGAACTGTTTTTT	CASSPDGSRSELFF
.	.	TRBV19	TRBJ2-3	TGTGCCAGTAGTAGACAAGATACGCAGTATTTT	CASSRQDTQYF
.	.	TRBV7-3	TRBJ2-5	TGTGCCAGCAGCTTAGGCAGTTCTCAAGAGACCCAGTACTTC	CASSLGSSQETQYF
.	.	TRBV29-1	TRBJ2-7	TGCAGCGTCGCTGCCCACAGGGACCCCTACGAGCAGTACTTC	CSVAAHRDPYEQYF
TRBD2	.	TRBV19	TRBJ2-7	TGTGCCAGTAGTATAGTAGCGGGGGCCAACGAGCAGTACTTC	CASSIVAGANEQYF
.	.	TRBV5-4	TRBJ1-4	TGTGCCAGCAGCTTGGCGAAGGGAGGTACTAATGAAAAACTGTTTTTT	CASSLAKGGTNEKLFF
TRBD2	.	TRBV18	TRBJ2-3	TGTGCCAGCTCACCACGGGAGGGCACGCAGTATTTT	CASSPREGTQYF
TRBD1	.	TRBV7-6	TRBJ1-3	TGTGCCAGCAGCTTCGGATTGGACAGGGAAGCTGGAAACACCATATATTTT	CASSFGLDREAGNTIYF
TRBD2	.	TRBV18	TRBJ2-2	TGTGCCAGCTCCCCTGTCGGGGGGGGCACCGGGGAGCTGTTTTTT	CASSPVGGGTGELFF
.	.	TRBV19	TRBJ1-6	TGTGCCAGTACCCCAGGGACCCGATCACCCCTCCACTTT	CASTPGTRSPLHF
.	few	TRBV21-1	TRBJ1-2	TGTGCCAGCAGCCATCGGACAGGGCGAATTGACTATGGCTACACCTTC	CASSHRTGRIDYGYTF
TRBD2	.	TRBV19	TRBJ2-1	TGTGCCAGTAGTATACTAGCGGGGGGAAGAAATGAGCAGTTCTTC	CASSILAGGRNEQFF
TRBD2	.	TRBV5-1	TRBJ2-1	TGCGCCAGCAGCTTTTGGACTAGCGGGGTTTACAATGAGCAGTTCTTC	CASSFWTSGVYNEQFF
.	.	TRBV28	TRBJ1-6	TGTGCCACCCTACCACCCCTCCACTTT	CATLPPLHF
TRBD2	.	TRBV5-1	TRBJ2-5	TGCGCCAGCAGCCCCCAACTAGCGGCTCAAGAGACCCAGTACTTC	CASSPQLAAQETQYF
.	.	TRBV7-2	TRBJ2-7	TGTGCCAGCAGCTCCGGGGACCGCCGGGTGCAGTACTTC	CASSSGDRRVQYF
.	.	TRBV28	TRBJ1-5	TGTGCCAGCAGTTTGGCTGGGAGCAATCAGCCCCAGCATTTT	CASSLAGSNQPQHF